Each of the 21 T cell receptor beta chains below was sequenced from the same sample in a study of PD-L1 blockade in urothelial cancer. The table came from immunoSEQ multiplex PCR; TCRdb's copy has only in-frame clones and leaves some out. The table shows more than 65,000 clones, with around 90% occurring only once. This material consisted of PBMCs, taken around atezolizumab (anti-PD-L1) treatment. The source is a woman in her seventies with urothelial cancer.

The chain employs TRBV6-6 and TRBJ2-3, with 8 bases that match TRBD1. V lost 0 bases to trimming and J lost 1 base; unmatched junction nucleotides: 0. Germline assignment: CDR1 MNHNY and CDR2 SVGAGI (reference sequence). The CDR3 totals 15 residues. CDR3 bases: TGTGCCAGCAGTTACTCGGGACAGGGCACAGATACGCAGTATTTT. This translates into CASSYSGQGTDTQYF.

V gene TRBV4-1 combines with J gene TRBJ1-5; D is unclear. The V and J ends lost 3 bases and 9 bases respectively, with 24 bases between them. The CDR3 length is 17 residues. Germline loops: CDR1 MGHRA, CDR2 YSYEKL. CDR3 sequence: CASSHPREEHGALPQHF. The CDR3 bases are TGCGCCAGCAGCCACCCCCGGGAGGAACATGGAGCATTGCCCCAGCATTTT.

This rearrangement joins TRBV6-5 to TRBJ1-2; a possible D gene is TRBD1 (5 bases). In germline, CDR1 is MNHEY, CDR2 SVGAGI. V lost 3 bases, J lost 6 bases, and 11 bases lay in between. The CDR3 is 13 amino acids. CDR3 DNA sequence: TGTGCCAGCAGTTATACGGGGGACGATGGCTACACCTTC. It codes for CASSYTGDDGYTF.

The CDR3 sequence is CASSDGTAETQYF. In DNA, the CDR3 is TGCGCCAGCAGTGATGGGACAGCGGAGACCCAGTACTTC. The V call is TRBV10-1, the J call TRBJ2-5; 7 bases are a match to TRBD1. The V gene end was trimmed by 3 bases and the J gene end by 5 bases; junction bases not matched to a gene: 3. CDR1 WNHNN and CDR2 SYGVQD come from the germline V gene (reference sequence). This CDR3 spans 13 amino acids.

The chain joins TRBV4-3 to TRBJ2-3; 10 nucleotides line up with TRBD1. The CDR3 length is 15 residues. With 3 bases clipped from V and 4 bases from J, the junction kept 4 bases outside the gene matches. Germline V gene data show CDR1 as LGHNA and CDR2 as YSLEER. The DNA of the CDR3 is TGCGCCAGCAGCCAGCTCGGACAGGGGGCAGATACGCAGTATTTT. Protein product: CASSQLGQGADTQYF.

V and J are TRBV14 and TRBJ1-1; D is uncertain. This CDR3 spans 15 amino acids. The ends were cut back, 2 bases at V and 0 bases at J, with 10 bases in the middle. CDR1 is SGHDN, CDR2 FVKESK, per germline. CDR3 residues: CASSQRVSVNTEAFF. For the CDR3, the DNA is TGTGCCAGCAGCCAACGGGTGTCGGTGAACACTGAAGCTTTCTTT. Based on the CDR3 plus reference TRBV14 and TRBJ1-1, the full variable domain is EAGVTQFPSHSVIEKGQTVTLRCDPISGHDNLYWYRRVMGKEIKFLLHFVKESKQDESGMPNNRFLAERTGGTYSTLKVQPAELEDSGVYFCASSQRVSVNTEAFFGQGTRLTVV.

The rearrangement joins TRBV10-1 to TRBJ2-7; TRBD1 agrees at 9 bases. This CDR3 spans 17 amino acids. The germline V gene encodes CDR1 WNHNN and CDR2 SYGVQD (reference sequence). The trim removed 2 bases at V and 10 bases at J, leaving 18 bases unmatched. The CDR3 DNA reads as TGCGCCAGCAGTGAGACAGGCCCGGGACAGGGAAAGGGTCAACAGTACTTC. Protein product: CASSETGPGQGKGQQYF.

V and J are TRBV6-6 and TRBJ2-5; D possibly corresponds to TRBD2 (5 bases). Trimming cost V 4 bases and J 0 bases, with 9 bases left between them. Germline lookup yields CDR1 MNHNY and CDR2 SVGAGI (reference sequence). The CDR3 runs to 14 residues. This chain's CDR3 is CASSFPGNQETQYF. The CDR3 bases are TGTGCCAGCAGTTTTCCGGGGAACCAAGAGACCCAGTACTTC.

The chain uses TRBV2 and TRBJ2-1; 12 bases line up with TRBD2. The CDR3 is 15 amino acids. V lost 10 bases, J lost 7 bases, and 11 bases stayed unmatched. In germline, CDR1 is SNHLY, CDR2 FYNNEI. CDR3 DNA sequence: TGTGCCACCTTTCCTTCTAGCGGGAGGGGTAATGAGCAGTTCTTC. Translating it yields CATFPSSGRGNEQFF.

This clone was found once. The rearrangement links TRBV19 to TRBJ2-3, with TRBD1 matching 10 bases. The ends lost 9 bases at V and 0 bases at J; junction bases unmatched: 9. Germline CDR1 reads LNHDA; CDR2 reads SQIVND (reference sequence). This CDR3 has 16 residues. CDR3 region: CASRDRGYTSTDTQYF. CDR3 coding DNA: TGTGCCAGCCGGGACAGGGGTTATACTAGCACAGATACGCAGTATTTT.

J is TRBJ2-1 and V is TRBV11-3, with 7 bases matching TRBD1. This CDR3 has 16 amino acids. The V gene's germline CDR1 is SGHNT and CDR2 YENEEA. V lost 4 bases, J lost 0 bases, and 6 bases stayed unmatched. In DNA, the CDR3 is TGTGCCAGCAGCTCCCACAGGGGTAGCTCCTACAATGAGCAGTTCTTC. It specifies CASSSHRGSSYNEQFF.

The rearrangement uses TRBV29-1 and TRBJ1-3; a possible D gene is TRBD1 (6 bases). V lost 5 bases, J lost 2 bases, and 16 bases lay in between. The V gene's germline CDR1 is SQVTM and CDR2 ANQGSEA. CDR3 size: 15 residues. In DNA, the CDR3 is TGCAGCGTTTCCGGGGGGCGCGGGACTGGAAACACCATATATTTT. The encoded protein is CSVSGGRGTGNTIYF.

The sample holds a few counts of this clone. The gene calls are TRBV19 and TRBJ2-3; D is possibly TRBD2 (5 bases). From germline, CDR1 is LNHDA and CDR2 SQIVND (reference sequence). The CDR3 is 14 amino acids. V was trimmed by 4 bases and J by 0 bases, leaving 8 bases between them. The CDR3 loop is CASSTQRSTDTQYF. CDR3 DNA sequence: TGTGCCAGTAGTACCCAGCGGAGCACAGATACGCAGTATTTT.

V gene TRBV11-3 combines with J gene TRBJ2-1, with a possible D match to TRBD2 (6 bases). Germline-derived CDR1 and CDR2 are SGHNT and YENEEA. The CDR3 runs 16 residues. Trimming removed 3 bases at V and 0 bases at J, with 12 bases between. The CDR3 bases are TGTGCCAGCAGCTTTGATAGCGGAAACTCCTACAATGAGCAGTTCTTC. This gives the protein CASSFDSGNSYNEQFF.

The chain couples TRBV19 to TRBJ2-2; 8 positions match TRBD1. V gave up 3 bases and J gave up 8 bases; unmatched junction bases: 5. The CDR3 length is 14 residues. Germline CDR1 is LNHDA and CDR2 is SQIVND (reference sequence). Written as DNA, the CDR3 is TGTGCCAGTAGTATTCAGGGGGCCGGTGGGGAGCTGTTTTTT. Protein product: CASSIQGAGGELFF.

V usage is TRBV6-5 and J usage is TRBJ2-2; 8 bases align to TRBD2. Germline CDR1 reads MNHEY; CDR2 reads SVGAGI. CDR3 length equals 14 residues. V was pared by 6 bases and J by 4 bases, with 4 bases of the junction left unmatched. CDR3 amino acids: CASRGLASTGELFF. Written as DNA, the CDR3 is TGTGCCAGCAGAGGACTAGCTTCCACCGGGGAGCTGTTTTTT.

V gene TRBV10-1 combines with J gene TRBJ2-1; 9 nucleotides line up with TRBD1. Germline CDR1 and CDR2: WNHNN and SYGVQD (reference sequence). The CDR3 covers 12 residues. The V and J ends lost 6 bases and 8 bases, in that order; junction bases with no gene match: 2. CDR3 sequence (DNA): TGCGCCAGCAGCAGGGACAGGGATGAGCAGTTCTTC. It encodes CASSRDRDEQFF.

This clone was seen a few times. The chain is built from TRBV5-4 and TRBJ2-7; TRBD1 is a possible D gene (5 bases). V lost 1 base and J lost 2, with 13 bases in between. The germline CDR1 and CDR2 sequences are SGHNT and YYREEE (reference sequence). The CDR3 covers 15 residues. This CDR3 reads CASSLLSGSAYEQYF. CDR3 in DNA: TGTGCCAGCAGCTTGCTCTCAGGGTCTGCCTACGAGCAGTACTTC.

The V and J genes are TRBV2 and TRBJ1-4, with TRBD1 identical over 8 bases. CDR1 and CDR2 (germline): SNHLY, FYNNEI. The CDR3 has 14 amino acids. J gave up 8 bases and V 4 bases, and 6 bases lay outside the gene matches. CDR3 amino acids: CASSVQGGPEKLFF. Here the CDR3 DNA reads TGTGCCAGCAGTGTACAGGGGGGTCCCGAAAAACTGTTTTTT.

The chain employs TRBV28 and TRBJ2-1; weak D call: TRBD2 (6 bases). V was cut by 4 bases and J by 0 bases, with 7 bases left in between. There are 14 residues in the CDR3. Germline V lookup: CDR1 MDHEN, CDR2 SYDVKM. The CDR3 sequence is CASSWRVSYNEQFF. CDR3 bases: TGTGCCAGCAGTTGGAGGGTCTCCTACAATGAGCAGTTCTTC.

The CDR3 sequence is CASRKPGQGNYGYTF. CDR3 coding DNA: TGTGCCAGCAGGAAGCCGGGACAGGGAAACTATGGCTACACCTTC. The chain carries TRBV27 and TRBJ1-2; 9 nucleotides align to TRBD1. The CDR3 contains 15 residues. V was clipped by 6 bases and J by 2 bases; unmatched bases: 7. Germline CDR1 is MNHEY and CDR2 is SMNVEV (reference sequence).